Below, 14 T cell receptor beta chains from the same sample are listed, as sequenced in a study of persistence of HIV-infected CD4 T cells. Their antigens remain unidentified. The libraries were made with immunoSEQ version 4 in survey mode. This table comes from immunoSEQ multiplex PCR, and its TCRdb copy is limited to in-frame clones, with some not included. The sample lists 35,000 to 55,000 clones, about nine tenths occurring once. Cells were stimulated nonspecifically with anti-CD3/anti-CD28 magnetic beads. Sorting of responding CD4+ T cells relied on upregulated CD40 ligand together with CD69. The sample here was CD4+ T cells sorted from PBMCs after roughly 17-hour stimulation, taken from a patient who received antiretroviral therapy. These receptors all come from an adult woman with HIV who was CMV-seropositive.

This clone was counted between two and nine times. V gene TRBV9 combines with J gene TRBJ1-2; 12 bases line up with TRBD1. The CDR3 is made up of 16 amino acids. Germline lookup yields CDR1 SGDLS and CDR2 YYNGEE. Trimming took 0 bases from V and 6 from J; bases not matched to a gene: 6. CDR3 sequence (DNA): TGTGCCAGCAGCGTAGTAACGGGGACAGGGGGCGATGGCTACACCTTC. Protein product: CASSVVTGTGGDGYTF. Using reference TRBV9 and TRBJ1-2 for the parts outside the CDR3, the full variable domain is DSGVTQTPKHLITATGQRVTLRCSPRSGDLSVYWYQQSLDQGLQFLIQYYNGEERAKGNILERFSAQQFPDLHSELNLSSLELGDSALYFCASSVVTGTGGDGYTFGSGTRLTVV.

The chain recombines TRBV4-1 with TRBJ1-4, with a weak D call TRBD1 (6 bases). Per germline, CDR1 MGHRA and CDR2 YSYEKL. The CDR3 covers 15 residues. With 0 bases removed from V and 12 bases from J, the gap between germline ends came to 17 bases. The CDR3 bases are TGCGCCAGCAGCCAAGATCTGATGGGGGGCCGTGAACTGTTTTTT. Amino acids: CASSQDLMGGRELFF.

The chain joins TRBV3-1 (or the pseudogene TRBV3-2) to TRBJ1-2; D is unresolved. V lost 4 bases and J lost 4, with 16 bases in between. The CDR3 is 15 residues long. Germline CDR1 and CDR2: LGHDT and YNNKEL (reference sequence). CDR3 in DNA: TGTGCCAGCAGCCCAAATGCCGGATCGGCCTATGGCTACACCTTC. Translation gives CASSPNAGSAYGYTF.

The genes are TRBV10-3 and TRBJ2-3; 8 bases agree with TRBD1. The germline V gene encodes CDR1 ENHRY and CDR2 SYGVKD. The CDR3 has 14 amino acids. With 6 bases clipped from V and 5 bases from J, the junction kept 7 bases outside the gene matches. This CDR3 is CAISLDRGGDTQYF. DNA of the CDR3: TGTGCCATCAGCCTCGACAGGGGTGGAGATACGCAGTATTTT.

This clone has only one observation. The genes are TRBV12-3 or TRBV12-4 and TRBJ1-2; unclear D gene. Trimming shortened V by 6 bases and J by 8 bases, and 13 bases separated the two germline ends. The CDR3 loop spans 12 amino acids. The CDR3 DNA reads as TGTGCCAGCAGCTTCGGGAGGAGAGGCTACACCTTC. This encodes CASSFGRRGYTF.

The chain has TRBV30 and TRBJ2-2; 7 bases map to TRBD1. The CDR3 runs 13 residues. V shed 1 base, J shed 6 bases, and the junction held 2 bases outside the gene matches. CDR1 and CDR2 from the germline V gene are GTSNPN and SVGIG (reference sequence). CDR3 in DNA: TGTGCCTGGAGTGGACAGGGATCCGGGGAGCTGTTTTTT. Translated, it gives CAWSGQGSGELFF.

This chain links TRBV5-1 with TRBJ2-1, with 15 bases aligning to TRBD2. Germline V gene lookup returns CDR1 SGHRS and CDR2 YFSETQ. CDR3 length: 16 residues. V lost 0 bases to trimming and J lost 9 bases; unmatched junction nucleotides: 4. The CDR3 bases are TGCGCCAGCAGCTTGGGGACTAGCGGGGGGGTAGGTGAGCAGTTCTTC. Its translation: CASSLGTSGGVGEQFF.

The table lists this clone with a count of one. The CDR3 sequence: CASSLAGTEKLFF. The DNA for the CDR3 is TGTGCCAGCAGTTTGGCAGGGACGGAAAAACTGTTTTTT. The rearrangement joins TRBV12-3 or TRBV12-4 to TRBJ1-4, with TRBD1 as a possible D gene (5 bases). V gave up 3 bases and J gave up 8 bases, with 10 bases separating them. The CDR3 covers 13 residues.

This clone was observed a single time. The rearrangement uses TRBV7-8 and TRBJ1-2, with a possible D match to TRBD1 (5 bases). V shed 5 bases and J shed 2 bases, with 15 bases lying between them. The CDR3 contains 15 residues. Germline CDR1 is SGHVS and CDR2 is FQNEAQ. DNA of the CDR3: TGTGCCAGCAGCCCGGACACAGCGTTCAACTATGGCTACACCTTC. It yields the protein CASSPDTAFNYGYTF.

This clone appeared a few times. The chain has TRBV27 and TRBJ1-2; maybe TRBD1 (5 bases). Germline assignment: CDR1 MNHEY and CDR2 SMNVEV (reference sequence). The V gene lost 3 bases and the J gene lost 6 bases, with 17 bases spanning the gap. The CDR3 length is 15 residues. CDR3 loop: CASSFESRGADGYTF. The CDR3 bases are TGTGCCAGCAGTTTCGAAAGTAGGGGAGCGGATGGCTACACCTTC.

The rearrangement links TRBV7-3 to TRBJ2-2; TRBD1 agrees at 11 bases. CDR3 length equals 15 residues. CDR1 is SGHTA, CDR2 FQGTGA, per germline. J was trimmed by 5 bases and V by 5 bases; bases with no gene match: 4. The CDR3 region is CASSPRDRGTGELFF. The CDR3 DNA reads as TGTGCCAGCAGCCCCCGGGACAGGGGGACCGGGGAGCTGTTTTTT.

The rearrangement joins TRBV2 to TRBJ2-3; D gene unclear. CDR1 is SNHLY and CDR2 is FYNNEI in the germline V gene. The CDR3 length is 14 residues. The ends were cut back, 6 bases at V and 0 bases at J, with 10 bases in the middle. In nucleotides, the CDR3 is TGTGCCAGCAGGGGATTTCTCAGCACAGATACGCAGTATTTT. Translation: CASRGFLSTDTQYF.

V and J are TRBV5-4 and TRBJ1-3; D might be TRBD1 (5 bases). Germline CDR1 SGHNT, CDR2 YYREEE (reference sequence). CDR3 length: 16 amino acids. The ends were cut back, 2 bases at V and 0 bases at J, with 12 bases in the middle. DNA for the CDR3: TGTGCCAGCAGCTTCAGGGCCGGGAACTCTGGAAACACCATATATTTT. This codes for CASSFRAGNSGNTIYF.

This clone was picked up a small number of times. This rearrangement joins TRBV10-2 to TRBJ2-1; no firm D call. Trimming removed 11 bases from V and 4 bases from J, with 12 bases in between. Germline-derived CDR1 and CDR2 are WSHSY and SAAADI. The CDR3 length is 12 residues. DNA of the CDR3: TGCGCCGGGTTACCAGAATACAATGAGCAGTTCTTC. Protein product: CAGLPEYNEQFF.